Each of the 21 T cell receptor beta chains below was sequenced from the same sample in a study of blood T cell repertoires in COVID-19. Using immunoSEQ multiplex PCR, the repertoire was profiled, and TCRdb retains in-frame clones only, with some absent. The sample has about 250,000 clones; around 82% are singletons. The sequenced material came from peripheral blood. The receptors stem from a man in his forties or fifties with active or convalescent COVID-19.

The chain carries TRBV19 and TRBJ2-5; D not certain. The CDR3 loop spans 13 amino acids. Germline CDR1 reads LNHDA; CDR2 reads SQIVND (reference sequence). Trimming stripped 10 bases from V and 5 bases from J, with 17 bases between. CDR3 residues: CATRGTIMETQYF. The CDR3 DNA reads as TGTGCCACTCGAGGTACTATAATGGAGACCCAGTACTTC.

The chain joins TRBV29-1 to TRBJ2-4; D not resolved. CDR1 is SQVTM, CDR2 ANQGSEA, per germline. The CDR3 has 14 amino acids. With 6 bases removed from V and 5 bases from J, the gap between germline ends came to 17 bases. CDR3 nucleotide sequence: TGCAGCGTCAAGACAAAAACGCGAGAAAACATTCAGTACTTC. Encoded protein: CSVKTKTRENIQYF.

With regard to this clone: This same CDR3 is encoded by further DNA sequences in the sample. The V call is TRBV7-2, the J call TRBJ1-1, with a possible D match to TRBD1 (6 bases). Trimming shortened V by 2 bases and J by 2 bases, and 9 bases separated the two germline ends. The CDR3 consists of 14 residues. Germline CDR1 is SGHTA and CDR2 is FQGNSA. The CDR3 DNA reads as TGTGCCAGCAGCTTATCAGGGGTTAACACTGAAGCTTTCTTT. Translation: CASSLSGVNTEAFF.

The DNA for the CDR3 is TGTGCCGGCAATCGAGACTTGAACACTGAAGCTTTCTTT. Translated, it gives CAGNRDLNTEAFF. The V gene is TRBV2, the J gene TRBJ1-1; D unclear. There are 13 residues in the CDR3. Germline V lookup: CDR1 SNHLY, CDR2 FYNNEI. The germline V and J ends were trimmed by 11 bases and 0 bases, with 13 bases remaining between them.

The V call is TRBV7-2, the J call TRBJ2-2; possibly TRBD2 for D (6 bases). V was shortened by 5 bases and J by 5 bases, with 12 bases between the two germline ends. The CDR3 is 14 amino acids. Germline assignment: CDR1 SGHTA and CDR2 FQGNSA. The CDR3 nucleotides are TGTGCCAGCAGCCGTTCGGCGGGGACCGGGGAGCTGTTTTTT. It translates to CASSRSAGTGELFF.

The V and J genes are TRBV6-5 and TRBJ2-2; TRBD2 is a possible D gene (7 bases). The CDR3 is made up of 14 amino acids. Deletions cut 8 bases from V and 3 bases from J, with 13 bases between. Germline V lookup: CDR1 MNHEY, CDR2 SVGAGI. CDR3 DNA: TGTGCCAGCCGTCGGGGGGCGGACACCGGGGAGCTGTTTTTT. Encoded protein: CASRRGADTGELFF.

The J gene is TRBJ1-2, the V gene TRBV10-3; TRBD1 agrees at 10 bases. V was pared by 0 bases and J by 4 bases, with 8 bases of the junction left unmatched. The CDR3 has 17 amino acids. Germline CDR1 ENHRY, CDR2 SYGVKD. Written as DNA, the CDR3 is TGTGCCATCAGTGAGTCGGGGACAGGGGCCAACTTCTATGGCTACACCTTC. This encodes CAISESGTGANFYGYTF.

The V call is TRBV27, the J call TRBJ1-1; a weak D match, TRBD1 (6 bases). CDR1 MNHEY and CDR2 SMNVEV come from the germline V gene (reference sequence). With 4 bases removed from V and 7 bases from J, the gap between germline ends came to 13 bases. CDR3 size: 13 residues. CDR3 sequence: CASSSRGRGEAFF. CDR3 coding DNA: TGTGCCAGCAGTTCCAGGGGTCGCGGTGAAGCTTTCTTT.

This chain joins TRBV27 and TRBJ2-3; 10 nucleotides line up with TRBD1. V lost 5 bases, J lost 0 bases, and 8 bases stayed unmatched. CDR3 size: 17 residues. Germline loops: CDR1 MNHEY, CDR2 SMNVEV (reference sequence). The CDR3 bases are TGTGCCAGCAGTATGTCGGGACAGGGGTCGAGCACAGATACGCAGTATTTT. Amino acids: CASSMSGQGSSTDTQYF.

The rearrangement joins TRBV9 to TRBJ2-5; 8 bases match TRBD1. V shed 0 bases and J 0 bases; nucleotides not matched to a gene: 1. The CDR3 covers 15 residues. Germline CDR1 is SGDLS and CDR2 is YYNGEE. The CDR3 nucleotides are TGTGCCAGCAGCGTAGGGGGACAGGACCAAGAGACCCAGTACTTC. It is translated as CASSVGGQDQETQYF. The full variable domain, its missing parts supplied by reference TRBV9 and TRBJ2-5, is DSGVTQTPKHLITATGQRVTLRCSPRSGDLSVYWYQQSLDQGLQFLIQYYNGEERAKGNILERFSAQQFPDLHSELNLSSLELGDSALYFCASSVGGQDQETQYFGPGTRLLVL.

This clone was counted between two and nine times. The V call is TRBV15, the J call TRBJ1-4, with a weak D call TRBD1 (6 bases). Germline values: CDR1 LNHNV, CDR2 YYDKDF (reference sequence). The V gene lost 5 bases and the J gene lost 13 bases, with 23 bases spanning the gap. CDR3 length: 15 amino acids. The CDR3 spells CATSLKGGSQVRLFF. DNA of the CDR3: TGTGCCACCAGCCTGAAGGGGGGGAGCCAAGTAAGACTGTTTTTT.

J is TRBJ2-5 and V is TRBV6-6; 8 bases are shared with TRBD1. The germline V gene encodes CDR1 MNHNY and CDR2 SVGAGI (reference sequence). V lost 7 bases, J lost 4 bases, and 5 bases stayed unmatched. This CDR3 region has 13 residues. The CDR3 coding sequence is TGTGCCAGCACCGAAACAGGGGGAGAGACCCAGTACTTC. Residues: CASTETGGETQYF.

The chain combines TRBV27 with TRBJ1-3; 7 bases match TRBD1. The CDR3 contains 14 residues. The germline gives CDR1 MNHEY, CDR2 SMNVEV (reference sequence). With V trimmed by 4 bases and J by 2 bases, 2 bases remained unmatched. For the CDR3, the DNA is TGTGCCAGCAGTTCGACAGGGACTGGAAACACCATATATTTT. The encoded protein is CASSSTGTGNTIYF.

The V call is TRBV7-3, the J call TRBJ1-1; 10 bases agree with TRBD1. Germline CDR1 is SGHTA and CDR2 is FQGTGA. The CDR3 is made up of 15 amino acids. The V segment lost 5 bases and the J segment 4 bases; nucleotides outside the gene matches: 7. CDR3 sequence reads: CASSPGQGRSTEAFF. The CDR3 nucleotides are TGTGCCAGCAGCCCGGGACAGGGGAGGTCCACTGAAGCTTTCTTT. Complete variable domain (other parts from reference TRBV7-3 and TRBJ1-1): GAGVSQTPSNKVTEKGKYVELRCDPISGHTALYWYRQSLGQGPEFLIYFQGTGAADDSGLPNDRFFAVRPEGSVSTLKIQRTERGDSAVYLCASSPGQGRSTEAFFGQGTRLTVV.

This chain uses TRBV5-6 with TRBJ2-7; D might be TRBD1 (5 bases). V gave up 6 bases and J gave up 3 bases, with 10 bases separating them. The CDR3 runs 12 residues. Germline-derived CDR1 and CDR2 are SGHDT and YYEEEE. The CDR3 DNA reads TGTGCCAGCACCAGGACAAACTACGAGCAGTACTTC. It is translated as CASTRTNYEQYF.

The rearrangement uses TRBV5-1 and TRBJ2-3; TRBD2 is a possible D gene (5 bases). Germline V lookup: CDR1 SGHRS, CDR2 YFSETQ. The germline V and J ends were trimmed by 4 bases and 0 bases, with 9 bases remaining between them. The CDR3 totals 14 residues. In nucleotides, the CDR3 is TGCGCCAGCAGCCCGACTACGAGCACAGATACGCAGTATTTT. It yields the protein CASSPTTSTDTQYF.

The V and J genes are TRBV11-3 and TRBJ2-1, with D unresolved. Deletions cut 4 bases from V and 10 bases from J, with 14 bases between. This CDR3 region has 13 residues. Germline CDR1 is SGHNT and CDR2 is YENEEA. The CDR3 DNA is TGTGCCAGCAGCTCCGCCTCCTCCTACGAGCAGTTCTTC. Protein: CASSSASSYEQFF.

This sequence joins TRBV15 and TRBJ1-2; 10 nucleotides line up with TRBD1. Germline V gene lookup returns CDR1 LNHNV and CDR2 YYDKDF (reference sequence). With V trimmed by 5 bases and J by 5 bases, 14 bases remained unmatched. The CDR3 loop spans 17 amino acids. DNA of the CDR3: TGTGCCACCAGCGCCCTGGGACAGGGGCGAGGAGGGTATGGCTACACCTTC. Its translation: CATSALGQGRGGYGYTF. The whole variable domain, filled in from reference TRBV15 and TRBJ1-2, reads DAMVIQNPRYQVTQFGKPVTLSCSQTLNHNVMYWYQQKSSQAPKLLFHYYDKDFNNEADTPDNFQSRRPNTSFCFLDIRSPGLGDTAMYLCATSALGQGRGGYGYTFGSGTRLTVV.

The V gene is TRBV24-1, the J gene TRBJ1-5; 9 positions agree with TRBD1. V shed 3 bases, J shed 6 bases, and the junction held 11 bases outside the gene matches. Germline loops: CDR1 KGHDR, CDR2 SFDVKD. CDR3 length equals 17 residues. CDR3 DNA: TGTGCCACCAGTGATAGCACCGGGACAGGGCGTTTTCAGCCCCAGCATTTT. Its protein is CATSDSTGTGRFQPQHF.

V usage is TRBV24-1 and J usage is TRBJ2-5; 7 nucleotides line up with TRBD1. V shed 0 bases, J shed 0 bases, and the junction held 12 bases outside the gene matches. The V gene's germline CDR1 is KGHDR and CDR2 SFDVKD. There are 19 residues in the CDR3. The CDR3 region has the DNA TGTGCCACCAGTGATTTGCAACTGCGAGACAGGGAGAACCAAGAGACCCAGTACTTC. Protein product: CATSDLQLRDRENQETQYF.

The chain joins TRBV9 to TRBJ1-2; D is perhaps TRBD1 (5 bases). The germline V gene has CDR1 SGDLS and CDR2 YYNGEE. V shed 4 bases and J shed 5 bases, with 18 bases lying between them. The CDR3 runs to 15 residues. The CDR3 DNA follows: TGTGCCAGCAGCACCCTGACAGCTTTGGGGTATGGCTACACCTTC. Residues: CASSTLTALGYGYTF.